The clone carrying this T cell receptor beta chain appeared many times. One entry per CDR3 protein, called by TCRdb with MiXCR from the 5' RACE reads. This sample has about 26,000 distinct CDR3 sequences, with about 4.2% found just once. The germline gives CDR1 LGHNA, CDR2 YNFKEQ. V was clipped by 4 bases and J by 2 bases; unmatched bases: 8. This CDR3 has 17 amino acids. This sample stems from a study of early T cells in non-severe SARS-CoV-2 infection. Specimen: whole blood. V is TRBV4-2 and J is TRBJ2-5, with 12 bases aligning to TRBD2. This receptor was identified in an adult who was a healthcare worker with PCR-confirmed SARS-CoV-2 infection or an uninfected control (not recorded which). The CDR3 DNA is TGTGCCAGCAGCCGACTAGCGGGAGTAGGGATGCAAGAGACCCAGTACTTC. It yields the protein CASSRLAGVGMQETQYF.